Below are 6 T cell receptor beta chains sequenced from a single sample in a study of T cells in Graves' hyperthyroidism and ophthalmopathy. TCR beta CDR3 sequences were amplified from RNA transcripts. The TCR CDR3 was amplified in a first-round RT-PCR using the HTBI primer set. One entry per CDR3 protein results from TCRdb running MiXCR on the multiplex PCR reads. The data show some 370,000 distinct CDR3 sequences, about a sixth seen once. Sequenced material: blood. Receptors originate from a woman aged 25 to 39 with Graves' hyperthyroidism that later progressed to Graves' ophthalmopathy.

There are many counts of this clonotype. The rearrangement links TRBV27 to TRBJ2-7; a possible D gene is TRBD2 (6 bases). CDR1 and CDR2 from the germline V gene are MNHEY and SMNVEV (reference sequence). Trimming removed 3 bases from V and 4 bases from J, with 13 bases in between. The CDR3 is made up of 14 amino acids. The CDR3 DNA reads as TGTGCCAGCAGTTTTAGACGGGAGTCTTACGAGCAGTACTTC. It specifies CASSFRRESYEQYF.

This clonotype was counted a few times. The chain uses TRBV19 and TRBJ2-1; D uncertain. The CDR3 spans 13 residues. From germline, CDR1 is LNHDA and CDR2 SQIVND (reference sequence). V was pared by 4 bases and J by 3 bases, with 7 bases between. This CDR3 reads CASSNLDYNEQFF. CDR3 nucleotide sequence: TGTGCCAGTAGTAATTTAGACTACAATGAGCAGTTCTTC.

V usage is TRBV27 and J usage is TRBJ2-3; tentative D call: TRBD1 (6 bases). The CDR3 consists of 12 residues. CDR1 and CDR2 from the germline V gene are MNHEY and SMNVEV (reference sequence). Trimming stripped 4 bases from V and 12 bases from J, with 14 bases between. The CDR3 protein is CASSSAGTRQYF. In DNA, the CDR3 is TGTGCCAGCAGTTCCGCCGGGACAAGACAGTATTTT.

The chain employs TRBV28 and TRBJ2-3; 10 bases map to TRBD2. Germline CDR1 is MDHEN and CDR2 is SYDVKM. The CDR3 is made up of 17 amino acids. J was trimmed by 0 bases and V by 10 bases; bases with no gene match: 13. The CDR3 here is CATTPVLAGESTDTQYF. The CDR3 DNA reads TGTGCCACCACCCCTGTTCTAGCGGGGGAAAGCACAGATACGCAGTATTTT.

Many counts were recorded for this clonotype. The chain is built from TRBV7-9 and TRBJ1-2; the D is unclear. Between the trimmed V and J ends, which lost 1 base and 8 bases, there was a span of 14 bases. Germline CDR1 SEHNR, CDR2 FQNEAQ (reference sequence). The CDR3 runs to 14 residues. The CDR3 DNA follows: TGTGCCAGCAGCTTAGGGGGAGGATTGCAAGGCTACACCTTC. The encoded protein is CASSLGGGLQGYTF.

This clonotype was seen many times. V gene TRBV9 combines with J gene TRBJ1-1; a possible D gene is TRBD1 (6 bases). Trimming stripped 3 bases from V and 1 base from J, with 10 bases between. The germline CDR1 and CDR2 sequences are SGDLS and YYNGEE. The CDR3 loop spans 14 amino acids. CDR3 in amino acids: CASSAGEANTEAFF. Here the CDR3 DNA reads TGTGCCAGCAGCGCAGGGGAGGCGAACACTGAAGCTTTCTTT.